The clone carrying this TCR beta chain was found many times. The antigen remains unidentified. These data come from a study of regulatory T cells in long-lasting Graves disease. Whole-study results and caveats: Persistent Graves' disease cases displayed lower TCR diversity than newly diagnosed ones. Persistent cases favored TRBV28, TRBJ1-2 and TRBJ2-5.

Germline assignment: CDR1 LGHDT and CDR2 YNNKEL (reference sequence). This CDR3 is built from 18 residues. V was pared by 2 bases and J by 2 bases, with 12 bases of the junction left unmatched. Assembly of TCR beta libraries relied on iRepertoire HTBI primers together with Arm-PCR of CDR3 regions. TCRdb reprocessed the multiplex PCR reads with MiXCR, giving one entry per CDR3 protein. The sample gives 350,000 to 500,000 distinct CDR3 sequences, roughly 17% of which show up once; less than 30% is in the top ten. The time point denotes: newly diagnosed GD, antithyroid drugs for less than 3 months. After RNA was extracted from PBMCs, the TCR library was made from it. EDTA tubes held roughly 9.9 milliliters of peripheral blood from each patient. This sample also belongs to another study, concerning T cells in Graves' hyperthyroidism and ophthalmopathy. That publication notes: Within blood appeared most thyroid clonotypes that had expanded above 0.001.

The TCR sequence derives from a woman between 18 and 29 years old with Graves disease. This material consisted of peripheral blood mononuclear cells (PBMCs), taken at new diagnosis, from a patient treated with antithyroid drugs. The chain links TRBV3-1 to TRBJ2-5; 9 bases match TRBD2. The chain's CDR3 is CASSQSFVAGVPQETQYF. CDR3 bases: TGTGCCAGCAGCCAATCGTTTGTAGCGGGAGTCCCACAAGAGACCCAGTACTTC.